This T cell receptor beta chain was recorded in a study of blood T cell repertoires in COVID-19. Study overall: Whether acute or convalescent, the COVID-19 samples came from the United States, Italy and Spain. Sources were T cells, B-cell-depleted T cells, or PBMCs; the material itself was cDNA or gDNA.

V dropped 1 base and J dropped 0; count of bases not matched to a gene: 11. This CDR3 region has 21 residues. Germline CDR1 and CDR2: LGHDT and YNNKEL (reference sequence). This clone was counted between two and nine times. Original handling: Cell counts per sample came from amplifying reference gene primers. The assay was immunoSEQ multiplex PCR, and TCRdb's table has in-frame clones only and misses some. The D gene and trimming were derived from the DNA, and the V and J assignments and clone size from that table. Among 150,000 to 200,000 clones listed, more than 70% were seen once. This receptor was obtained from a woman aged 30 to 39 with acute or convalescent COVID-19. The sequenced material came from peripheral blood. The rearrangement links TRBV3-1 (or the pseudogene TRBV3-2) to TRBJ2-1; 14 bases are shared with TRBD2. The CDR3 nucleotides are TGTGCCAGCAGCCAAGGCTATGGACTAGCGGGAGGCCTGTACTCCTACAATGAGCAGTTCTTC. It encodes CASSQGYGLAGGLYSYNEQFF.